This T cell receptor (beta chain) was sequenced during a study of Ad26.COV2.S vaccination and SARS-CoV-2 variants. Treatment indicated: roughly 20 received Ad26.COV2.S at low or high dose, single or two shots; five or six received placebo; per-sample allocation not given. After the first vaccine or placebo injection, samples were drawn on day 63. Expressing Wuhan-strain SARS-CoV-2 spike, an Ad26 vector served as the vaccine. Notes on this clone: Its specificity is not known.

CDR1 and CDR2 from the germline V gene are MDHEN and SYDVKM. This CDR3 comprises 12 residues. V lost 6 bases to trimming and J lost 5 bases, with 10 bases between them. Overall study results and limits: Non-spike TCR breadth was similar in vaccine and placebo recipients. Higher spike-specific TCR breadth was found in vaccine recipients than in placebo recipients.

Here immunoSEQ multiplex PCR was the method, and the copy in TCRdb shows in-frame clones only, minus some. The sample lists hundreds of thousands of clones, approximately 89% occurring once. The gene calls are TRBV28 and TRBJ2-5; maybe TRBD2 (7 bases). This TCR was sampled from a person aged 18-65 years who received the Ad26.COV2.S COVID-19 vaccine or a placebo. The source was peripheral blood, collected in a trial of Ad26.COV2.S vaccine versus placebo. The CDR3: CASRGGLETQYF. As DNA, the CDR3 is TGTGCCAGCAGGGGGGGGCTGGAGACCCAGTACTTC.